This is a list of T cell receptor beta chains from one sample in a study of Graves' ophthalmopathy and Graves' hyperthyroidism. In TCRdb, the multiplex PCR reads were re-called with MiXCR into one record per CDR3 protein. The sample holds 360,000 or so distinct CDR3 sequences, approximately 16% seen once. The source material was peripheral blood. These receptors originate from a woman aged 18-30 years with Graves' ophthalmopathy. CDR3s include the opening cysteine and the closing phenylalanine or tryptophan. Fields, in order: clone size, D gene, V gene, J gene, CDR3 protein, CDR3 DNA. The D gene is left open where the match is weak. Not every row has a clone size; where given, it reads once, few, many or a size class.

.	TRBD1	TRBV6-5	TRBJ1-2	CASSYTGTGGYGYTF	TGTGCCAGCAGCTACACCGGGACAGGGGGCTATGGCTACACCTTC
few	TRBD1	TRBV7-2	TRBJ1-3	CASSARGGDRGRNTIYF	TGTGCCAGCAGCGCCCGGGGGGGGGACAGGGGGAGAAACACCATATATTTT
many	TRBD1	TRBV20-1	TRBJ1-5	CSAHRGGAGGGQPQHF	TGCAGTGCTCATAGGGGAGGGGCAGGGGGTGGGCAGCCCCAGCATTTT
many	.	TRBV11-2	TRBJ1-2	CASSLDLGFAYTF	TGTGCCAGCAGCTTAGATTTAGGGTTTGCCTACACCTTC
many	.	TRBV28	TRBJ2-7	CASSSKDSNGYEQYF	TGTGCCAGCAGTAGTAAGGACTCAAACGGGTACGAGCAGTACTTC
many	.	TRBV6-5	TRBJ1-1	CASSTRGSTEAFF	TGTGCCAGCAGTACCAGGGGAAGCACTGAAGCTTTCTTT
.	TRBD2	TRBV5-1	TRBJ2-5	CASSLVVAGQETQYF	TGCGCCAGCAGCTTGGTAGTAGCGGGACAAGAGACCCAGTACTTC
many	TRBD1	TRBV5-1	TRBJ2-5	CASSPRTGKETQYF	TGCGCCAGCAGCCCAAGGACAGGGAAAGAGACCCAGTACTTC
many	.	TRBV4-3	TRBJ1-1	CASSQDLGHSLQNTEAFF	TGCGCCAGCAGCCAAGATCTAGGACACTCTCTCCAGAACACTGAAGCTTTCTTT
many	.	TRBV15	TRBJ1-5	CATSRDWARVDQPQHF	TGTGCCACCAGCAGAGACTGGGCGAGGGTCGATCAGCCCCAGCATTTT
many	.	TRBV7-3	TRBJ1-1	CASGPLGGFTEAFF	TGTGCCAGCGGACCACTTGGAGGGTTCACTGAAGCTTTCTTT
many	.	TRBV4-1	TRBJ2-5	CASSQGFRRGTQYF	TGCGCCAGCAGCCAAGGGTTCCGAAGAGGGACCCAGTACTTC
.	.	TRBV4-1	TRBJ2-2	CASSQGSAGPGELFF	TGCGCCAGCAGCCAAGGTTCGGCGGGTCCCGGGGAGCTGTTTTTT
many	TRBD2	TRBV7-2	TRBJ2-7	CASSFSGGTSYEQYF	TGTGCCAGCAGCTTTAGCGGGGGGACCTCCTACGAGCAGTACTTC
many	TRBD1	TRBV6-5	TRBJ1-6	CASSYRQGGNSPLHF	TGTGCCAGCAGTTACCGACAGGGCGGTAATTCACCCCTCCACTTT
many	.	TRBV6-1	TRBJ2-7	CASTPGRVREQYF	TGTGCCAGCACCCCTGGTAGGGTGCGCGAGCAGTACTTC